This T cell receptor beta chain originates from a study of OX40 agonist ivuxolimab in advanced cancers. Looking at the study overall: Patients were 82.7% male with ages roughly 23 to 79, mean roughly 55. Participants could have had prior anti-PD-1, anti-PD-L1 or anti-CTLA-4 therapy, and approximately 37% had some.

On this clone itself: The antigen remains unidentified.

The V and J ends lost 0 bases and 6 bases, in that order; junction bases with no gene match: 2. This CDR3 contains 16 residues. From germline, CDR1 is KGHSH and CDR2 LQKENI. General study results and limits: Clones of CD4+ and CD8+ blood T cells grew by week 6 at doses of 0.1 to 3.0 mg/kg. With doses of 0.1-3.0 mg/kg, partial responders showed among the lowest clonal expansion.

The method was immunoSEQ multiplex PCR; TCRdb's version includes in-frame clones alone and lacks a portion of them. The sample consists of some 80,000 clones, just under 95% of them appearing once. The chain links TRBV18 to TRBJ2-3; 14 positions agree with TRBD2. The sample was CD4+ or CD8+ T cells sorted from blood, taken in a trial of the OX40 agonist ivuxolimab. The sequence was obtained from an adult with an advanced solid tumor such as melanoma, head and neck, liver or kidney cancer. In DNA, the CDR3 is TGTGCCAGCTCACCACCCGGGACTAGCGGGAGTGATACGCAGTATTTT. This sequence encodes CASSPPGTSGSDTQYF.